The next 26 T cell receptor beta chains were all read from a single sample in a study of identical twins. TCRdb processed the 5' RACE reads anew with MiXCR; each CDR3 protein has one entry. The table records about 1.7 million distinct CDR3 sequences, about 32% of them present only once. The sequenced sample consisted of cord blood. These receptors came from a newborn girl in good health.

This clonotype appeared a few times. This chain links TRBV5-1 with TRBJ1-2; D is unclear. Trimming removed 5 bases at V and 4 bases at J, with 21 bases between. Germline V gene data show CDR1 as SGHRS and CDR2 as YFSETQ. There are 16 residues in the CDR3. The CDR3 loop reads CASRVDDVVLGYGYTF. CDR3 DNA: TGCGCCAGCAGGGTGGATGACGTGGTTTTGGGCTATGGCTACACCTTC.

This chain uses TRBV28 with TRBJ1-6, with D unclear. The V end lost 5 bases, the J end lost 10 bases, and 9 bases lay between the germline ends. The germline V gene encodes CDR1 MDHEN and CDR2 SYDVKM. The CDR3 loop spans 12 amino acids. CDR3 sequence: CASSRRCSPLHF. The CDR3 DNA reads as TGTGCCAGCAGTCGGAGGTGCTCACCCCTCCACTTT.

This chain uses TRBV6-1 with TRBJ1-1; D is possibly TRBD1 (6 bases). This CDR3 region has 14 residues. The germline CDR1 and CDR2 sequences are MNHNS and SASEGT. The V gene lost 3 bases and the J gene lost 0 bases, with 8 bases spanning the gap. CDR3 in amino acids: CASSEGHMNTEAFF. The CDR3 DNA is TGTGCCAGCAGTGAGGGACATATGAACACTGAAGCTTTCTTT.

V gene TRBV5-1 combines with J gene TRBJ1-1; perhaps TRBD1 as D (5 bases). Per the germline V gene, CDR1 is SGHRS and CDR2 is YFSETQ. The CDR3 runs 18 residues. V lost 0 bases, J lost 0 bases, and 18 bases lay in between. For the CDR3, the DNA is TGCGCCAGCAGCTTGGTCGGGACGTCGGGGCACATGAACACTGAAGCTTTCTTT. It specifies CASSLVGTSGHMNTEAFF.

This chain connects TRBV7-8 to TRBJ1-4; 9 bases match TRBD1. The CDR3 runs 15 residues. From germline, CDR1 is SGHVS and CDR2 FQNEAQ. The trim removed 5 bases at V and 8 bases at J, leaving 9 bases unmatched. CDR3 amino acids: CASSTRDRVHEKLFF. In DNA, the CDR3 is TGTGCCAGCAGCACCCGGGACAGGGTACACGAAAAACTGTTTTTT.

The chain links TRBV6-5 to TRBJ2-5, with 11 bases that match TRBD1. Germline-derived CDR1 and CDR2 are MNHEY and SVGAGI. V gave up 6 bases and J gave up 5 bases; unmatched junction bases: 5. The CDR3 covers 14 residues. Written as DNA, the CDR3 is TGTGCCAGCAGGGTCGGGACAGGGGGGGAGACCCAGTACTTC. It translates to CASRVGTGGETQYF.

The chain has TRBV13 and TRBJ2-2; D call uncertain. Trimming cost V 1 base and J 6 bases, with 9 bases left between them. Germline V gives CDR1 PRHDT, CDR2 FYEKMQ (reference sequence). The CDR3 spans 14 residues. The CDR3 is CASSLEGAAGELFF. CDR3 in DNA: TGTGCCAGCAGCTTAGAGGGCGCGGCCGGGGAGCTGTTTTTT.

This clonotype was counted between two and nine times. The chain joins TRBV25-1 to TRBJ2-2, with D possibly TRBD1 on 6 matching bases. Trimming stripped 3 bases from V and 1 base from J, with 6 bases between. Germline assignment: CDR1 MGHDK and CDR2 SYGVNS. This CDR3 comprises 14 residues. CDR3 residues: CASSETGNTGELFF. The DNA of the CDR3 is TGTGCCAGCAGTGAGACAGGGAACACCGGGGAGCTGTTTTTT. Supplemented by reference TRBV25-1 and TRBJ2-2, the full variable domain reads EADIYQTPRYLVIGTGKKITLECSQTMGHDKMYWYQQDPGMELHLIHYSYGVNSTEKGDLSSESTVSRIRTEHFPLTLESARPSHTSQYLCASSETGNTGELFFGEGSRLTVL.

The chain is built from TRBV20-1 and TRBJ1-2, with unresolved D. This CDR3 spans 14 amino acids. Trimming left V 0 bases short and J 5 bases short, with 13 bases between. Germline lookup yields CDR1 DFQATT and CDR2 SNEGSKA (reference sequence). The CDR3 here is CSARDIDGSYGYTF. CDR3 DNA: TGCAGTGCTAGAGATATCGACGGCAGTTATGGCTACACCTTC.

This clonotype was seen more than once but under ten times. CDR3 residues: CASSLERWEQFF. The CDR3 DNA sequence: TGCGCCAGCAGCTTGGAGCGGTGGGAGCAGTTCTTC. The genes are TRBV5-1 and TRBJ2-1; a possible D gene is TRBD2 (5 bases). Germline V gene lookup returns CDR1 SGHRS and CDR2 YFSETQ. Trimming shortened V by 0 bases and J by 10 bases, and 8 bases separated the two germline ends. This CDR3 has 12 residues. The full variable domain, with the rest looked up from reference TRBV5-1 and TRBJ2-1, is KAGVTQTPRYLIKTRGQQVTLSCSPISGHRSVSWYQQTPGQGLQFLFEYFSETQRNKGNFPGRFSGRQFSNSRSEMNVSTLELGDSALYLCASSLERWEQFFGPGTRLTVL.

At least ten counts were recorded for this clonotype. The chain is built from TRBV5-8 and TRBJ2-7; D may be TRBD2 (5 bases). Germline loops: CDR1 SGHTS, CDR2 YDEGEE. V gave up 2 bases and J gave up 1 base, with 10 bases separating them. This CDR3 comprises 14 residues. This CDR3 is CASSFLRLSYEQYF. DNA for the CDR3: TGTGCCAGCAGCTTCCTGAGACTATCCTACGAGCAGTACTTC.

The rearrangement uses TRBV4-1 and TRBJ2-1; D not certain. Trimming removed 1 base at V and 2 bases at J, with 12 bases between. Looked up from germline, CDR1 is MGHRA and CDR2 is YSYEKL. CDR3 length: 16 amino acids. CDR3 region: CASSQVGVKTYNEQFF. CDR3 sequence (DNA): TGCGCCAGCAGCCAAGTTGGGGTAAAGACCTACAATGAGCAGTTCTTC.

The chain carries TRBV12-3 or TRBV12-4 and TRBJ2-1; maybe TRBD2 (5 bases). V was pared by 7 bases and J by 3 bases, with 16 bases between. The CDR3 runs 15 residues. In nucleotides, the CDR3 is TGTGCCAGCACCTCCGAGGAGGAACGCTACAATGAGCAGTTCTTC. The encoded protein is CASTSEEERYNEQFF.

The gene calls are TRBV28 and TRBJ2-3, with TRBD1 matching 8 bases. Losses at the gene ends were 5 bases for V and 2 bases for J; bases not matched to a gene: 9. CDR1 MDHEN and CDR2 SYDVKM come from the germline V gene. The CDR3 length is 16 residues. Here the CDR3 reads CASSGSWTGFTDTQYF. The CDR3, as DNA: TGTGCCAGCAGTGGGTCCTGGACAGGGTTCACAGATACGCAGTATTTT.

This chain connects TRBV20-1 to TRBJ2-1; TRBD2 matches 12 bases. The ends lost 5 bases at V and 6 bases at J; junction bases unmatched: 5. The CDR3 consists of 14 residues. Germline V gives CDR1 DFQATT, CDR2 SNEGSKA (reference sequence). The CDR3 coding sequence is TGCAGTGCTCATCGACTAGCGGGAGCCAATGAGCAGTTCTTC. Protein: CSAHRLAGANEQFF.

The chain carries TRBV14 and TRBJ2-2, with 9 nucleotides matching TRBD1. The CDR3 has 17 amino acids. Germline trimming cut 0 bases from V and 7 bases from J; bases unmatched to any gene: 9. In germline, CDR1 is SGHDN, CDR2 FVKESK. CDR3 in amino acids: CASSQDYRGRRGGELFF. The CDR3, as DNA: TGTGCCAGCAGCCAAGATTACAGGGGGCGGCGTGGCGGGGAGCTGTTTTTT.

This clonotype was detected a few times. The CDR3, as DNA: TGCAGCGTTGAAGATACAGGGACTACCGGGGAGCTGTTTTTT. As protein: CSVEDTGTTGELFF. V is TRBV29-1 and J is TRBJ2-2; D tentatively fits TRBD1 or TRBD2 (6 bases each). V gave up 0 bases and J gave up 5 bases, with 10 bases separating them. Germline CDR1 SQVTM, CDR2 ANQGSEA. CDR3 length: 14 residues.

This clonotype was observed a handful of times. V is TRBV28 and J is TRBJ2-3; D is perhaps TRBD2 (6 bases). V lost 5 bases to trimming and J lost 2 bases, with 14 bases between them. The CDR3 sequence is 15 residues long. Germline loops: CDR1 MDHEN, CDR2 SYDVKM. CDR3 nucleotide sequence: TGTGCCAGCAGTAGGTTGGGCGGGACCACAGATACGCAGTATTTT. Translating gives CASSRLGGTTDTQYF.

This clonotype was detected ten times or more. The chain is built from TRBV7-2 and TRBJ2-7; the D is unclear. This CDR3 is built from 18 residues. Trimming cost V 1 base and J 0 bases, with 19 bases left between them. Germline CDR1 SGHTA, CDR2 FQGNSA. CDR3 protein: CASSLGSPLVTSSYEQYF. CDR3 DNA: TGTGCCAGCAGCTTAGGGTCCCCCTTAGTGACGAGCTCCTACGAGCAGTACTTC. Full variable domain (rest looked up from reference TRBV7-2 and TRBJ2-7): GAGVSQSPSNKVTEKGKDVELRCDPISGHTALYWYRQSLGQGLEFLIYFQGNSAPDKSGLPSDRFSAERTGGSVSTLTIQRTQQEDSAVYLCASSLGSPLVTSSYEQYFGPGTRLTVT.

This clonotype was recorded a few times. The chain recombines TRBV29-1 with TRBJ1-1, with D possibly matching TRBD1 (5 bases). Trimming pared 4 bases from V and 0 bases from J, leaving 12 bases between. This CDR3 contains 14 residues. From germline, CDR1 is SQVTM and CDR2 ANQGSEA. CDR3 DNA: TGCAGCGTTGGACGCGAACAGGTGAACACTGAAGCTTTCTTT. Amino acid sequence: CSVGREQVNTEAFF.

In this sample, this clonotype turned up once. One end of the junction varies from germline; a read error may be responsible. The chain couples TRBV7-2 to TRBJ1-5; D is unresolved. CDR1 SGHTA and CDR2 FQGNSA come from the germline V gene. The CDR3 consists of 15 residues. The CDR3 loop reads CASSSSTVSNRPQHF. The CDR3 DNA is TGTGCCAGCAGCTCCTCGACCGTTAGCAATCGGCCCCAGCATTTT.

This chain joins TRBV12-3 or TRBV12-4 and TRBJ2-5, with D maybe TRBD1 (6 bases). TRBJ2-7 explains the end of the DNA better; the J call may be wrong. CDR3 size: 15 residues. CDR3 protein: CASRLMTGPQYEQYF. The CDR3 DNA reads as TGTGCCAGCAGACTAATGACAGGTCCCCAATACGAGCAGTACTTC.

This clonotype was seen only a few times. The CDR3 reads CASSPPEVETQYF. CDR3 nucleotides: TGTGCCAGCAGTCCGCCTGAGGTGGAGACCCAGTACTTC. The chain is built from TRBV2 and TRBJ2-5; D is uncertain. Germline V gives CDR1 SNHLY, CDR2 FYNNEI. Trimming removed 5 bases from V and 5 bases from J, with 12 bases in between. The CDR3 loop spans 13 amino acids. Complete variable domain (other parts from reference TRBV2 and TRBJ2-5): EPEVTQTPSHQVTQMGQEVILRCVPISNHLYFYWYRQILGQKVEFLVSFYNNEISEKSEIFDDQFSVERPDGSNFTLKIRSTKLEDSAMYFCASSPPEVETQYFGPGTRLLVL.

The rearrangement links TRBV20-1 to TRBJ2-5; 7 positions agree with TRBD1. Germline assignment: CDR1 DFQATT and CDR2 SNEGSKA (reference sequence). The CDR3 extends over 16 amino acids. J gave up 13 bases and V 6 bases, and 26 bases lay outside the gene matches. As DNA, the CDR3 is TGCAGTGCGTCCGAGACAGGGCGCATCCTTGCCTACGAGCGGTACTTC. Protein product: CSASETGRILAYERYF.

This clonotype turned up a few times. The gene calls are TRBV25-1 and TRBJ2-1; D is possibly TRBD2 (5 bases). Trimming pared 6 bases from V and 7 bases from J, leaving 19 bases between. The CDR3 is 15 amino acids. CDR1 and CDR2 (germline): MGHDK, SYGVNS. The chain's CDR3 is CASSPKNDRRNEQFF. CDR3 sequence (DNA): TGTGCCAGCAGCCCCAAAAACGATCGGAGGAATGAGCAGTTCTTC.

This rearrangement joins TRBV12-3 or TRBV12-4 to TRBJ1-1; no firm D call. The CDR3 is made up of 15 amino acids. V was pared by 6 bases and J by 5 bases, with 19 bases between. The CDR3 loop is CASSHSGLRWTEAFF. The CDR3 DNA reads as TGTGCCAGCAGCCATTCGGGTCTCAGATGGACTGAAGCTTTCTTT.